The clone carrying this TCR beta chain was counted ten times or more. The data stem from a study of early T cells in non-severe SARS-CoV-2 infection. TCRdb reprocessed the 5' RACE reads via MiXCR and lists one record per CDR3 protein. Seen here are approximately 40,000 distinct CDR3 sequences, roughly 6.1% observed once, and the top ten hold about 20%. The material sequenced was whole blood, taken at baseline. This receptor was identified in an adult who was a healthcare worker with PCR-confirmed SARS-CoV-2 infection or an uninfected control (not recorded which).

The chain's CDR3 is CSVSQGSGNTIYF. CDR3 bases: TGCAGCGTTTCTCAGGGCTCCGGAAACACCATATATTTT. The chain links TRBV29-1 to TRBJ1-3; tentatively, D is TRBD1 (5 bases). Trimming stripped 5 bases from V and 4 bases from J, with 12 bases between. Germline lookup yields CDR1 SQVTM and CDR2 ANQGSEA. The CDR3 totals 13 residues.